This T cell receptor (beta chain) was recorded in a study of cytomegalovirus exposure and HLA in healthy donors (dated by TCRdb to the late 2010s). Broadly, across the study: The 500 to 800 repertoires of the first cohort and the roughly 120 validation repertoires were produced on the same platform, according to a later analysis. The aim of the study was to test whether cataloging public T cell receptors could identify signatures of past pathogen exposure. To predict cytomegalovirus infection status, the study combined high-throughput TCR immunosequencing, statistical association of individual TCRs with disease status, and machine learning. Along with the approximately 650-subject first cohort, a separate validation cohort of 120 different subjects was used. Overall study results and their limits: The classifier was reported to diagnose cytomegalovirus status with high specificity and sensitivity in both the original and validation cohorts. Across donors, most TCR sequences were observed very rarely, whereas some public TCRs were present in many individuals. A later analysis lacked HLA typing for the validation cohort, so it scored co-occurrence in that cohort across all 130 or so repertoires. A few of the identified cytomegalovirus-associated TCR beta chains were confirmed in vitro to be specific for cytomegalovirus antigens. A total of roughly 160 TCR beta chains were listed by the study as associated with cytomegalovirus. Of the cluster scores, 94% were above 0 in a later analysis, which found that TCRs clustered in the first cohort also tended to co-occur in the 95 to 150 validation repertoires. According to the authors, the approach could potentially be generalized to other disease states and immunological phenotypes.

Library preparation used the immunoSEQ multiplex PCR assay. In the authors' own workflow: To diagnose cytomegalovirus status from the catalog of TCR beta chain sequences, a statistical classification framework was built. The clones in this table, taken by TCRdb from immuneACCESS, are in-frame only. Not every clone is retained; where verified, under half of the shortfall comes from an unresolved V gene, and the cause of the rest is unknown. D and trimming come from the DNA, and the V and J calls and clone size come from that table. Present in this sample are some 330,000 clones, roughly 90% of which were seen just once. The top ten clonotypes cover around 0.8% of the sample. About this clone: Its antigen remains unidentified. Per-base qualities were not stored, and no clone one base away is much larger.

Reading from cysteine to phenylalanine, the CDR3 counts 15 amino acids. Only the CDR3 DNA stays, 45 bases, in frame from base 1. V and J are truncated by 6 bases and 3 bases respectively, leaving an intervening sequence of 16 bases. CDR1 MNHEY and CDR2 SMNVEV are derived from the germline V gene (reference sequence). Separate from the roughly 650-subject first cohort, the validation cohort of some 130 subjects was the group to which the donors belonged. The chain uses TRBV27 and TRBJ2-3, and the D gene may be TRBD1, 6 bases matching. The receptor comes from a woman aged 18-29 years in good health and CMV-seronegative. The sequenced sample was PBMCs. The nucleotides are TGTGCCAGCAGCAAACAGCAGACAGGAACAGATACGCAGTATTTT. Its protein reads: CASSKQQTGTDTQYF.